This is a list of T cell receptor beta chains from one sample in a study of T cells after yellow fever vaccination. TCRdb fed the 5' RACE reads into MiXCR, producing one record per CDR3 protein. The sample holds more than 95,000 distinct CDR3 sequences, 7.4% seen once. The specimen was CD4+ T cells sorted from PBMCs, collected around 10 days after the first yellow fever vaccination. The receptor source for this set is a man in his late teens or twenties who received the YFV17D yellow fever vaccine. Each CDR3 is given without its conserved first and last residue. The D gene is left open where the match is weak. Size is stated for part of the rows, as once, few or many counts, or as a class when the clone is expanded.

clone size,D gene,J gene,V gene,CDR3 protein
many,NA,TRBJ2-2,TRBV5-1,ASSLEAGELF
many,NA,TRBJ1-5,TRBV20-1,SARDRRGGTPQH
NA,TRBD1,TRBJ1-1,TRBV5-4,ASSFRDRNTEAF
many,TRBD1,TRBJ1-6,TRBV7-9,ASSTDRARANSPLH
few,TRBD1,TRBJ2-7,TRBV5-1,ASSPLGTDFLYEQY
many,NA,TRBJ2-1,TRBV20-1,SGFLAHGEQF
few,NA,TRBJ2-5,TRBV28,ASSFQAREETQY
many,NA,TRBJ2-5,TRBV3-1,ASSQDGLGYQETQY
many,NA,TRBJ2-3,TRBV1,TSSVGTSGGQTDTQY
many,NA,TRBJ1-1,TRBV4-3,ASSRNENTEAF
many,TRBD2,TRBJ2-5,TRBV5-1,ASSLAGGGFETQY
many,NA,TRBJ2-1,TRBV20-1,SARDLQGNSYNEQF
many,TRBD1,TRBJ2-1,TRBV3-1,ASRTDITGGVFNEQF
NA,NA,TRBJ1-5,TRBV19,ASSLDSVNQPQH
many,NA,TRBJ2-3,TRBV5-4,ASSLGGETTDTQY
many,NA,TRBJ1-5,TRBV3-1,ASSQGGNQPQH
many,TRBD2,TRBJ2-1,TRBV5-4,ASSMTSVNEQF
many,NA,TRBJ1-2,TRBV10-3,AADEDDEHYGYT
many,TRBD1,TRBJ1-3,TRBV7-6,ASSLGQGNTIY
few,NA,TRBJ2-2,TRBV7-2,ASSLSGVYVGGELF
many,NA,TRBJ2-3,TRBV7-2,ASSLWPTLQY
many,NA,TRBJ2-1,TRBV5-6,ASSLWGGLYYNEQF
many,NA,TRBJ1-2,TRBV6-5,ASSSQGGPNYGYT
many,TRBD2,TRBJ2-3,TRBV27,ASSSPLAGAFTDTQY
many,NA,TRBJ1-5,TRBV20-1,SARGVGAMNQPQH
few,NA,TRBJ2-1,TRBV3-1,ASSQDWRPPYEQF
many,NA,TRBJ1-1,TRBV7-9,ASSLAWNTEAF
many,NA,TRBJ2-3,TRBV7-6,ASSLGRLDTQY
NA,TRBD1,TRBJ2-2,TRBV7-6,ASQSTGGAYGELF
many,TRBD1,TRBJ2-5,TRBV30,AYRDREETQY
many,NA,TRBJ1-2,TRBV19,ASSVFEDSGYT
many,NA,TRBJ1-1,TRBV5-4,ASSSGGRSIEAF
NA,NA,TRBJ1-2,TRBV5-5,AMSLGPLYGYT
many,TRBD2,TRBJ2-3,TRBV2,ASNSGPSTDTQY
many,NA,TRBJ2-2,TRBV4-2,ASSQATTGELF
many,NA,TRBJ1-4,TRBV20-1,SASSGVIEKLF
many,NA,TRBJ1-5,TRBV7-2,ASSPGGASNQPQH
few,NA,TRBJ1-2,TRBV5-5,ASSPHPSAKGYT
many,NA,TRBJ2-6,TRBV7-3,ASSPLLGQTGANVLT
many,NA,TRBJ1-6,TRBV2,ASSYAGGDSPLH
many,TRBD2,TRBJ2-3,TRBV7-9,ASSGTSVGTDTQY
NA,NA,TRBJ2-5,TRBV7-2,ASSLPGGETQY
many,TRBD2,TRBJ2-3,TRBV20-1,SETSGSTDTQY
many,NA,TRBJ1-2,TRBV2,ASSERQVYGYT